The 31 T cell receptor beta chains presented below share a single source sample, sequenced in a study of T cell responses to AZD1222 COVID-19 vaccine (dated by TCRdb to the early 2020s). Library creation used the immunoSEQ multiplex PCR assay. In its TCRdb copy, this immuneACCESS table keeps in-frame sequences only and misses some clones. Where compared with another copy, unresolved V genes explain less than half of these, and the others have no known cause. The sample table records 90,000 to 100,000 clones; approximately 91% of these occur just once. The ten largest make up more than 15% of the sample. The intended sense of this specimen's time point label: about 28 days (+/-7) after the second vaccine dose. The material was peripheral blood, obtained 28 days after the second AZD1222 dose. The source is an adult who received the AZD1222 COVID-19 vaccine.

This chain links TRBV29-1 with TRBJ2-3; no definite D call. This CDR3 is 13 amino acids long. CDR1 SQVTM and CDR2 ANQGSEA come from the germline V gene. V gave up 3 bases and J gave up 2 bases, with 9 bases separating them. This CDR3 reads CSVDHENTDTQYF. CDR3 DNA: TGCAGCGTTGATCATGAGAACACAGATACGCAGTATTTT.

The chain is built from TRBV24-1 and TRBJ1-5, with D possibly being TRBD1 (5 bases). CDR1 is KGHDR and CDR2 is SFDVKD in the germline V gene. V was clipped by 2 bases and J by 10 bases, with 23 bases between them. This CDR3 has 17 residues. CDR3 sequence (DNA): TGTGCCACCAGTGATTCAACCGGGGGTCCCGGAAAGCTACCCCAGCATTTT. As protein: CATSDSTGGPGKLPQHF.

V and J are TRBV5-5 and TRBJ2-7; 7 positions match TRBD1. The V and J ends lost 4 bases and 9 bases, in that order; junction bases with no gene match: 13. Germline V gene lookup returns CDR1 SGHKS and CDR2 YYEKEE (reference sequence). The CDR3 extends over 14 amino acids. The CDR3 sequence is CASSQPGQSPGQYF. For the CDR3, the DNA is TGTGCCAGCAGCCAGCCGGGACAGAGCCCAGGGCAGTACTTC.

CDR3 nucleotides: TGTGCCAGCAGTGAAACGTGGAACACTGAAGCTTTCTTT. Its protein is CASSETWNTEAFF. V is TRBV6-1 and J is TRBJ1-1; no reliable D call. The V gene's germline CDR1 is MNHNS and CDR2 SASEGT. The CDR3 is 13 residues long. V was clipped by 2 bases and J by 1 base, with 5 bases between them.

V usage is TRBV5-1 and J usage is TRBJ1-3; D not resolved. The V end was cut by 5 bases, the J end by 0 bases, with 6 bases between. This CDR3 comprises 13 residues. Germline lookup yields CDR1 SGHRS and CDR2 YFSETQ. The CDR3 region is CASSFDSGNTIYF. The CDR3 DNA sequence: TGCGCCAGCAGTTTCGACTCTGGAAACACCATATATTTT.

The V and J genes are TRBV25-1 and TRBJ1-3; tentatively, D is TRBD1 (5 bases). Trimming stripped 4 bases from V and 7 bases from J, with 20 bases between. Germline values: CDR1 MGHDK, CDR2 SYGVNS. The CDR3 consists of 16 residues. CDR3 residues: CASSVLSSRGSNTIYF. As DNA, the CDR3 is TGTGCCAGCAGTGTGCTCTCTAGTAGGGGATCCAACACCATATATTTT.

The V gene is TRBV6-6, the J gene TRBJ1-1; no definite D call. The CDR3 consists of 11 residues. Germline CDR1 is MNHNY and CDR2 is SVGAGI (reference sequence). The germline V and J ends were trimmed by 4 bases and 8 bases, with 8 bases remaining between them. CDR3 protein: CASSSSWEAFF. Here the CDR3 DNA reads TGTGCCAGCAGTTCTTCTTGGGAAGCTTTCTTT.

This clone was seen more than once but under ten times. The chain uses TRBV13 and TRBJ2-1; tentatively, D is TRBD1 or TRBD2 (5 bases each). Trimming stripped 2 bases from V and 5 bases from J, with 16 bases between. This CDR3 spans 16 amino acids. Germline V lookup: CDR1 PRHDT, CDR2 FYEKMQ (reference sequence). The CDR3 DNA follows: TGTGCCAGCAGCTTATTCCGGGGACGGTTCGACAATGAGCAGTTCTTC. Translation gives CASSLFRGRFDNEQFF.

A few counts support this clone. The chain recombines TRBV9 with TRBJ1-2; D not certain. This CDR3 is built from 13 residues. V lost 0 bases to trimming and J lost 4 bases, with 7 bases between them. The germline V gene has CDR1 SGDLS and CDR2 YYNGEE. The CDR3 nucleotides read TGTGCCAGCAGCGTAGACAGTGTCTATGGCTACACCTTC. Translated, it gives CASSVDSVYGYTF.

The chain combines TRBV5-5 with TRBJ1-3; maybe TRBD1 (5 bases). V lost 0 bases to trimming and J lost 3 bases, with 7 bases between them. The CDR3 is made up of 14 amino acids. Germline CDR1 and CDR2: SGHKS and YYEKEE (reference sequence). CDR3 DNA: TGTGCCAGCAGCTTGGGAGGGGATGGAAACACCATATATTTT. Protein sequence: CASSLGGDGNTIYF.

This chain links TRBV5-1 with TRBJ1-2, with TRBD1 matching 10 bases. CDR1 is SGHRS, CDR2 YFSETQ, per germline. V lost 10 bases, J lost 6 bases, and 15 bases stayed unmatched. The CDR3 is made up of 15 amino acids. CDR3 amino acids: CAVRREPGQGNGYTF. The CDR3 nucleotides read TGCGCCGTCCGCCGGGAACCGGGACAGGGGAATGGCTACACCTTC.

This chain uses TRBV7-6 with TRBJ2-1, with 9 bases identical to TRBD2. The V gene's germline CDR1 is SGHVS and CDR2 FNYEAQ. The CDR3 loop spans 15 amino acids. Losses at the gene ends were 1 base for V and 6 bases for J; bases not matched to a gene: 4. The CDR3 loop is CASSLVWREGNEQFF. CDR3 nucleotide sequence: TGTGCCAGCAGCTTAGTTTGGCGGGAGGGCAATGAGCAGTTCTTC.

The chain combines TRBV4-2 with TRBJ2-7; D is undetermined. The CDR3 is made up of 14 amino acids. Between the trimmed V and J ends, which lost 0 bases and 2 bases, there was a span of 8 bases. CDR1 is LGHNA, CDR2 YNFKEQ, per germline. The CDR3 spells CASSQDAVAYEQYF. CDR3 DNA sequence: TGTGCCAGCAGCCAAGATGCTGTGGCCTACGAGCAGTACTTC.

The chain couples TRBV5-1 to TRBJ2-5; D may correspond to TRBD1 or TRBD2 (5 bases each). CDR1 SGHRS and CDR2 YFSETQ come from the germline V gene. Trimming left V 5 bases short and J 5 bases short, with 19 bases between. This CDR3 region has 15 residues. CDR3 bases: TGCGCCAGCAGTGAGACTACTCTATGGGGGGAGACCCAGTACTTC. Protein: CASSETTLWGETQYF.

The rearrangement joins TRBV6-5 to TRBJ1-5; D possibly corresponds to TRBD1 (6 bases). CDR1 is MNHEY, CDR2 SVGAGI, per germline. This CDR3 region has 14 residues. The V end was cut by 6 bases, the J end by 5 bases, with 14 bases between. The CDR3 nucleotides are TGTGCCAGCAGCCCACAGGGTTGGGATCAGCCCCAGCATTTT. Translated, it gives CASSPQGWDQPQHF.

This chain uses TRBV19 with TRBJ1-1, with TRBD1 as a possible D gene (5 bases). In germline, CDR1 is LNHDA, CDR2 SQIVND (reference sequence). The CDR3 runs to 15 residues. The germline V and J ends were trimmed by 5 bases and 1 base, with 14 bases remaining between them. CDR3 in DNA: TGTGCCAGTAGTCCCCCGGGGACGGGGAACACTGAAGCTTTCTTT. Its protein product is CASSPPGTGNTEAFF.

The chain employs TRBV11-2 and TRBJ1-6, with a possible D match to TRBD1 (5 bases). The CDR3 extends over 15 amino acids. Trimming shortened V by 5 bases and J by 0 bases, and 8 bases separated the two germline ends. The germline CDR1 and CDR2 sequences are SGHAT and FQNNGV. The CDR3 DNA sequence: TGTGCCAGCAGCCAGGGACTCTCCTATAATTCACCCCTCCACTTT. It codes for CASSQGLSYNSPLHF.

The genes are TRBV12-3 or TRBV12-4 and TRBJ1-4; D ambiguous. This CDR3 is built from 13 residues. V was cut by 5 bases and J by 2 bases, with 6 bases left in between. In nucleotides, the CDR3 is TGTGCCAGCAGTAGAGACACTAATGAAAAACTGTTTTTT. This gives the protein CASSRDTNEKLFF.

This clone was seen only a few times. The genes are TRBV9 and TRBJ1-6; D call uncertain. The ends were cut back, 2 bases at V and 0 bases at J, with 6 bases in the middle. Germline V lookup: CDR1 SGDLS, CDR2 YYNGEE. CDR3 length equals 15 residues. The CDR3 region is CASSVRSSYNSPLHF. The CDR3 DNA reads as TGTGCCAGCAGCGTCAGGAGCTCCTATAATTCACCCCTCCACTTT.

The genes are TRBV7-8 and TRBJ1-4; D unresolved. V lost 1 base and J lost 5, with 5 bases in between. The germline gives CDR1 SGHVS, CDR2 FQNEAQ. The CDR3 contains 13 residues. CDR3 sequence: CASSLDRNEKLFF. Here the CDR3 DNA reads TGTGCCAGCAGCTTAGACCGGAATGAAAAACTGTTTTTT.

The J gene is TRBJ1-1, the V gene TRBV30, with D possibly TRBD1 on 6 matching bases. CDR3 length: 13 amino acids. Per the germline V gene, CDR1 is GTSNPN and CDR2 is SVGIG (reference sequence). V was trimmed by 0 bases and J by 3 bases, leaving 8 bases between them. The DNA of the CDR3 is TGTGCCTGGAGTGTACAGGGACACACTGAAGCTTTCTTT. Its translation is CAWSVQGHTEAFF.

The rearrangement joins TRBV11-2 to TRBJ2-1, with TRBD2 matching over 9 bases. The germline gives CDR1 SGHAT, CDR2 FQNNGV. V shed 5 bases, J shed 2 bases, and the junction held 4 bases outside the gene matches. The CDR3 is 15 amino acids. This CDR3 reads CASSPGLATYNEQFF. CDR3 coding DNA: TGTGCCAGCAGCCCGGGACTAGCCACCTACAATGAGCAGTTCTTC.

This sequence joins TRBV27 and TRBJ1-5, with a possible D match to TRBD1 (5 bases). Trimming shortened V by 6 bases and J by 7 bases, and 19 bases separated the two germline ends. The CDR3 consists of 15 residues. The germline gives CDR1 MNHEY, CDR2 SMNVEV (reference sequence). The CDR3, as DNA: TGTGCCAGCAGCCCAGAGGCCAGGGAGCGGCAGCCCCAGCATTTT. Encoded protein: CASSPEARERQPQHF.

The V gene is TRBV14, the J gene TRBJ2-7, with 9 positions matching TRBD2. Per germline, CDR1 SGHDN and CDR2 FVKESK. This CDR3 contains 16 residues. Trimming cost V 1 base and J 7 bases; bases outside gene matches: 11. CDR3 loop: CASSQGGSGRGGEQYF. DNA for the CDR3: TGTGCCAGCAGCCAAGGGGGTAGCGGGAGAGGAGGGGAGCAGTACTTC.

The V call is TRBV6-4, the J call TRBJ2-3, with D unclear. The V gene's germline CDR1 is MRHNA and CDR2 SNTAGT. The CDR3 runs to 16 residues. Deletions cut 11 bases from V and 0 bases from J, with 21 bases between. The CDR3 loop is CAHNLVGRTSTDTQYF. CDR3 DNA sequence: TGTGCCCACAATTTGGTTGGCCGAACTAGCACAGATACGCAGTATTTT.

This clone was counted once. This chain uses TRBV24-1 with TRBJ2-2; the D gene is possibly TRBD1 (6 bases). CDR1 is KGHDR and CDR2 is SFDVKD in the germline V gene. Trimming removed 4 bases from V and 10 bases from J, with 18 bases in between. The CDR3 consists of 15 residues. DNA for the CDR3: TGTGCCACCAGTGACCACAGGGCCCCACGTACGGAGCTGTTTTTT. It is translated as CATSDHRAPRTELFF.

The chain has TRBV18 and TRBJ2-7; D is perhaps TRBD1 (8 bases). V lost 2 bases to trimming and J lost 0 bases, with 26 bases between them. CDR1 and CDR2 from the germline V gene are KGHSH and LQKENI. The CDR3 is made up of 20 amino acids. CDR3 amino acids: CASSPSFYDRGGKSSYEQYF. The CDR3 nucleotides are TGTGCCAGCTCACCATCCTTCTATGACAGGGGAGGGAAAAGCTCCTACGAGCAGTACTTC.

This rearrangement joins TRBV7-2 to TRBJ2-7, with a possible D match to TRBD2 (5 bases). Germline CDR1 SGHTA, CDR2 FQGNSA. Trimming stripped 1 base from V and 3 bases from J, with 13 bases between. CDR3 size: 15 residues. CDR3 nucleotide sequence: TGTGCCAGCAGCTTAGACCGACTATCAAGCTACGAGCAGTACTTC. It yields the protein CASSLDRLSSYEQYF.

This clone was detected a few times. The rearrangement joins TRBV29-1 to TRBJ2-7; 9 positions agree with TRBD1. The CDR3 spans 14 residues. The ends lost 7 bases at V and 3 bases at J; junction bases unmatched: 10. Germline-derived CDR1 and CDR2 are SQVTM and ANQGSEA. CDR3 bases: TGCAGCGCAATGCAAAGGGACAGGGTCTACGAGCAGTACTTC. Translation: CSAMQRDRVYEQYF.

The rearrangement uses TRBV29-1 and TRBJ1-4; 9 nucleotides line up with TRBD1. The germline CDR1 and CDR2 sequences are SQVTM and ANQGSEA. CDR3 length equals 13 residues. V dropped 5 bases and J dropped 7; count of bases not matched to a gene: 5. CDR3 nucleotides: TGCAGCGTTACAGGGGGCGAGGGTGAAAAACTGTTTTTT. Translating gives CSVTGGEGEKLFF.

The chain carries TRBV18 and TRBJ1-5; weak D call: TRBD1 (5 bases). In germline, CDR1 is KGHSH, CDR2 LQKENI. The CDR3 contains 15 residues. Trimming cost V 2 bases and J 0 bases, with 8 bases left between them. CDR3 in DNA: TGTGCCAGCTCACCAAGCAGGGATAGCAATCAGCCCCAGCATTTT. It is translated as CASSPSRDSNQPQHF.